The 11 T cell receptor beta chains below were found in one sample sequenced in a study of blood T cells in healthy people across ages. Primed by a sample-barcoded 5' primer and a J-beta primer mix, a second PCR proceeded for 7 to 11 cycles. Each CDR3 protein gets one entry after TCRdb re-called the 5' RACE reads with MiXCR. In the table there are 700,000 or so distinct CDR3 sequences, about a fifth of which are singletons. Specimen: blood. All receptors come from a man aged 70-80 years in good health.

This clonotype was recorded a few times. J is TRBJ2-1 and V is TRBV20-1; 10 bases map to TRBD2. Germline assignment: CDR1 DFQATT and CDR2 SNEGSKA (reference sequence). The CDR3 runs 14 residues. J was trimmed by 5 bases and V by 8 bases; bases with no gene match: 9. The CDR3 DNA sequence: TGCAGTAACGACCGGACTAGCGGAAACAATGAGCAGTTCTTC. Protein: CSNDRTSGNNEQFF.

In its sample, this clonotype was seen a few times. V and J are TRBV12-3 or TRBV12-4 and TRBJ1-2, with D hard to call. This CDR3 contains 11 residues. V lost 5 bases to trimming and J lost 7 bases, with 8 bases between them. CDR3 residues: CASSETTGYTF. Here the CDR3 DNA reads TGTGCCAGCAGTGAAACAACTGGCTACACCTTC.

This clonotype was recorded a few times. V and J are TRBV5-1 and TRBJ2-6; D gene uncertain. The V gene lost 4 bases and the J gene lost 0 bases, with 11 bases spanning the gap. The CDR3 extends over 16 amino acids. Germline CDR1 and CDR2: SGHRS and YFSETQ. The CDR3 region is CASSVRLSSGANVLTF. CDR3 nucleotide sequence: TGCGCCAGCAGCGTTCGGTTAAGCTCTGGGGCCAACGTCCTGACTTTC.

The chain is built from TRBV29-1 and TRBJ1-1; unclear D gene. This CDR3 is built from 13 residues. Germline values: CDR1 SQVTM, CDR2 ANQGSEA. The V end lost 0 bases, the J end lost 7 bases, and 12 bases lay between the germline ends. CDR3 sequence reads: CSVEDSRPNEAFF. The DNA for the CDR3 is TGCAGCGTTGAAGATTCGCGACCGAATGAAGCTTTCTTT.

This chain uses TRBV12-3 or TRBV12-4 with TRBJ1-2; 7 positions match TRBD1. The J segment lost 6 bases and the V segment lost 6 bases, leaving 10 bases of the junction unmatched. The CDR3 runs to 14 residues. In DNA form, the CDR3 reads TGTGCCAGCAGCCGAACAGGGGTCGGTGATGGCTACACCTTC. The encoded protein is CASSRTGVGDGYTF.

The rearrangement links TRBV27 to TRBJ1-2; TRBD1 matches at 7 bases. The junction had 5 bases not matched to a gene; V was cut back by 5 bases and J by 8 bases. Germline loops: CDR1 MNHEY, CDR2 SMNVEV (reference sequence). The CDR3 runs 12 residues. CDR3 sequence reads: CASSDRAGGYTF. CDR3 in DNA: TGTGCCAGCAGTGACAGGGCTGGCGGCTACACCTTC.

At least ten counts were recorded for this clonotype. The V gene is TRBV12-3 or TRBV12-4, the J gene TRBJ1-1, with 8 bases lining up with TRBD1. V dropped 6 bases and J dropped 2; count of bases not matched to a gene: 5. The CDR3 totals 14 residues. CDR3 sequence (DNA): TGTGCCAGCAGCCCCGGACAGGGAAACACTGAAGCTTTCTTT. This sequence encodes CASSPGQGNTEAFF.

This clonotype occurred many times. J is TRBJ1-6 and V is TRBV20-1; unclear D gene. Germline V CDR1 and CDR2: DFQATT, SNEGSKA (reference sequence). This CDR3 has 13 residues. Trimming pared 3 bases from V and 6 bases from J, leaving 9 bases between. The CDR3 sequence: CSASRAANSPLHF. The CDR3 DNA sequence: TGCAGTGCTAGCCGGGCAGCTAATTCACCCCTCCACTTT.

In DNA form, the CDR3 reads TGTGCCAGCAGCGTAGACCAGGGGGGCACTGAAGCTTTCTTT. It codes for CASSVDQGGTEAFF. The genes are TRBV9 and TRBJ1-1; TRBD1 matches 7 bases. The CDR3 contains 14 residues. The ends lost 0 bases at V and 4 bases at J; junction bases unmatched: 3. Germline CDR1 is SGDLS and CDR2 is YYNGEE.

The CDR3 region is CASSPQPGTGYGYTF. The CDR3 region has the DNA TGTGCCAGCAGCCCCCAACCCGGGACAGGGTATGGCTACACCTTC. V and J are TRBV12-3 or TRBV12-4 and TRBJ1-2; TRBD1 matches at 9 bases. Germline trimming cut 6 bases from V and 5 bases from J; bases unmatched to any gene: 10. The CDR3 runs 15 residues.

The chain combines TRBV30 with TRBJ1-2; TRBD1 matches at 10 bases. The V gene end was trimmed by 1 base and the J gene end by 2 bases; junction bases not matched to a gene: 1. This CDR3 spans 14 amino acids. Per germline, CDR1 GTSNPN and CDR2 SVGIG (reference sequence). The DNA for the CDR3 is TGTGCCTGGAGTGGACAGGGGGCGAACTATGGCTACACCTTC. Translating it yields CAWSGQGANYGYTF.